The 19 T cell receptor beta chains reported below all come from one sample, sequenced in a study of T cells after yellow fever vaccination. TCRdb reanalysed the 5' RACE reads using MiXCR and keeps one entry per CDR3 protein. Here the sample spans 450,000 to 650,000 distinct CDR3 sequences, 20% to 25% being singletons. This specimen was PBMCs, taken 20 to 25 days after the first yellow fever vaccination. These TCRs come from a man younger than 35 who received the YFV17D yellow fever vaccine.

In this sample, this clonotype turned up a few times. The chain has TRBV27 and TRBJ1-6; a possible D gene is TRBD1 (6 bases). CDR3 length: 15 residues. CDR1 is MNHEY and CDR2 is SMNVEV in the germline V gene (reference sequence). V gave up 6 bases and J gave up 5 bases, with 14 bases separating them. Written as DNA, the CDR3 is TGTGCCAGCAGGGCCGCCGGGACACATAATTCACCCCTCCACTTT. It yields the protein CASRAAGTHNSPLHF.

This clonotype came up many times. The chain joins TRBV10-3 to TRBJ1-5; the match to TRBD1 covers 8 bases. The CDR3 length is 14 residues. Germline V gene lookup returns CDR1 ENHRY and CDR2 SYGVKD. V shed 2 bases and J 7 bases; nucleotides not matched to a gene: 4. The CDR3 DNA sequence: TGTGCCATCAGTGAGAGGACAGGGCGACAGCCCCAGCATTTT. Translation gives CAISERTGRQPQHF.

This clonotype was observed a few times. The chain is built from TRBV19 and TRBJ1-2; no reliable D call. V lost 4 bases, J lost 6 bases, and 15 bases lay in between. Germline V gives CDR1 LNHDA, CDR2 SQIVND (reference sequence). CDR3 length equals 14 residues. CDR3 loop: CASSSLLGLDGYTF. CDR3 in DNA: TGTGCCAGTAGTAGCCTCCTTGGGCTAGATGGCTACACCTTC.

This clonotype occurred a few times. CDR3: CASSLQGAWNEQFF. The DNA of the CDR3 is TGTGCCAGCAGCCTACAGGGCGCCTGGAATGAGCAGTTCTTC. The rearrangement uses TRBV7-9 and TRBJ2-1, with D perhaps matching TRBD1 (6 bases). CDR1 SEHNR and CDR2 FQNEAQ come from the germline V gene (reference sequence). Trimming cost V 5 bases and J 7 bases, with 15 bases left between them. The CDR3 totals 14 residues.

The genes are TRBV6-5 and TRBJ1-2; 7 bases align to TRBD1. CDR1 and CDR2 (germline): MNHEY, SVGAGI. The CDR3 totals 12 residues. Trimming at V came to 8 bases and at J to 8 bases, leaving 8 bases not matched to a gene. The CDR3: CASQGDKGGYTF. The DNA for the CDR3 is TGTGCCAGCCAGGGGGACAAAGGCGGCTACACCTTC.

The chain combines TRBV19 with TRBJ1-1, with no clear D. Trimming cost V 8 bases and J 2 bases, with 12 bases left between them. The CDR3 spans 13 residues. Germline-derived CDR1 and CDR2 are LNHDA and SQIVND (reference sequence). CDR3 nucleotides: TGTGCCAGTGTCGCAGAATTAAACACTGAAGCTTTCTTT. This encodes CASVAELNTEAFF.

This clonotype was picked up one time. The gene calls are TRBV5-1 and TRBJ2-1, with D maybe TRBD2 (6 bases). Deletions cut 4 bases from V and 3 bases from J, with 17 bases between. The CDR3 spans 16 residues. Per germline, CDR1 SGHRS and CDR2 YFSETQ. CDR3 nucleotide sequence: TGCGCCAGCAGCCCTTCTCCTAGCGTAAACTACAATGAGCAGTTCTTC. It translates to CASSPSPSVNYNEQFF. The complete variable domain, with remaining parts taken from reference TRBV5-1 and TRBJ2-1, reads KAGVTQTPRYLIKTRGQQVTLSCSPISGHRSVSWYQQTPGQGLQFLFEYFSETQRNKGNFPGRFSGRQFSNSRSEMNVSTLELGDSALYLCASSPSPSVNYNEQFFGPGTRLTVL.

CDR3 coding DNA: TGCGCCAGCAGCTTTGGAGGGTCGGAGACTGAAGCTTTCTTT. Protein: CASSFGGSETEAFF. The gene calls are TRBV5-1 and TRBJ1-1; D not resolved. The CDR3 extends over 14 amino acids. Trimming removed 2 bases at V and 5 bases at J, with 13 bases between. Looked up from germline, CDR1 is SGHRS and CDR2 is YFSETQ.

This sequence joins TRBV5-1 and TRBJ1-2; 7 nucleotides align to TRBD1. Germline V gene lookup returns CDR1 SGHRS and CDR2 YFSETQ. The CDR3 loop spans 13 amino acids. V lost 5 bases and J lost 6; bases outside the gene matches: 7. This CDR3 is CASRKGGENGYTF. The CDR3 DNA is TGCGCCAGCAGAAAAGGGGGCGAGAATGGCTACACCTTC.

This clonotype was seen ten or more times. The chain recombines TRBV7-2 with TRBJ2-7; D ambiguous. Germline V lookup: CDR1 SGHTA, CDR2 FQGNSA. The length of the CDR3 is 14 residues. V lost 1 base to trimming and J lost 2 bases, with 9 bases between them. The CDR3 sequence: CASSLGAITYEQYF. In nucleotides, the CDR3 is TGTGCCAGCAGCTTAGGGGCCATCACCTACGAGCAGTACTTC.

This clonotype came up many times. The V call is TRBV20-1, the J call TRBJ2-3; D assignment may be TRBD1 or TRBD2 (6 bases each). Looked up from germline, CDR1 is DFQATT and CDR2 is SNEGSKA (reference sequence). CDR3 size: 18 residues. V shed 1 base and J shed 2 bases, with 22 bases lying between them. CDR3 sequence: CSARGRRTTRGTTDTQYF. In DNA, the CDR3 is TGCAGTGCTAGAGGCAGGCGAACGACTAGGGGGACCACAGATACGCAGTATTTT.

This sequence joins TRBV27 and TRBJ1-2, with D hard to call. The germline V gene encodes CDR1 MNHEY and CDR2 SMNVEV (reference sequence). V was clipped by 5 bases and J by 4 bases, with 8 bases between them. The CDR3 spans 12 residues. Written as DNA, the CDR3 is TGTGCCAGCAGTAAGGCAGGCTATGGCTACACCTTC. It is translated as CASSKAGYGYTF.

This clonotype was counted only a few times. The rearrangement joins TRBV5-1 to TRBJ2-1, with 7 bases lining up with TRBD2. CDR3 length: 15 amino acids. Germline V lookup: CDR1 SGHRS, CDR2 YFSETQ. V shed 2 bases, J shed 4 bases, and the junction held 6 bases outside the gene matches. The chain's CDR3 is CASSFGTMSYNEQFF. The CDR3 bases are TGCGCCAGCAGCTTTGGGACTATGTCGTACAATGAGCAGTTCTTC.

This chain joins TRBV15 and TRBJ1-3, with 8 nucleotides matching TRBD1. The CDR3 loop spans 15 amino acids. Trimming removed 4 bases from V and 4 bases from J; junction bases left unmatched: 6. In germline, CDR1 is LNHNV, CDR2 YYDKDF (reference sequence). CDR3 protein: CATSMDRASGNTIYF. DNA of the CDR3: TGTGCCACCAGCATGGACAGGGCATCCGGAAACACCATATATTTT. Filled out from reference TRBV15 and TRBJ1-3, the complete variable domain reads DAMVIQNPRYQVTQFGKPVTLSCSQTLNHNVMYWYQQKSSQAPKLLFHYYDKDFNNEADTPDNFQSRRPNTSFCFLDIRSPGLGDTAMYLCATSMDRASGNTIYFGEGSWLTVV.

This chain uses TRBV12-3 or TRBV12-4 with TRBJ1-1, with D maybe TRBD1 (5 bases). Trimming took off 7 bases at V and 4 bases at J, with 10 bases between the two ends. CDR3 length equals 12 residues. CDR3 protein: CASTDSRTEAFF. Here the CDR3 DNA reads TGTGCCAGCACCGACAGCCGCACTGAAGCTTTCTTT.

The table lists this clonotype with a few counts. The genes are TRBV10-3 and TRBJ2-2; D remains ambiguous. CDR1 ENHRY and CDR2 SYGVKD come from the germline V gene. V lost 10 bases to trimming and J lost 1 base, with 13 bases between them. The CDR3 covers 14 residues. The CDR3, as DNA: TGTGCCACCCCATGGGTTAAGAACACCGGGGAGCTGTTTTTT. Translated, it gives CATPWVKNTGELFF.

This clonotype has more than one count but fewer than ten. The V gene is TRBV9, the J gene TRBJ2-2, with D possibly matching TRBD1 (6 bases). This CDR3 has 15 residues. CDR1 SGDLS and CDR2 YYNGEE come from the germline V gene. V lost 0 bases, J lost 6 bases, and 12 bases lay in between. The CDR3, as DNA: TGTGCCAGCAGCGTAGATTTGGGGGCATCCGGGGAGCTGTTTTTT. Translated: CASSVDLGASGELFF.

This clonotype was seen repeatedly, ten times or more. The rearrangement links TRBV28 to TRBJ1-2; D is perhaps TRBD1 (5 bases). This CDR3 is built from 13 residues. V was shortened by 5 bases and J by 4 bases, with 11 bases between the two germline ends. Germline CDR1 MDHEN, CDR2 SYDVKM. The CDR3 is CASSLRGGYGYTF. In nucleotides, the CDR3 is TGTGCCAGCAGTCTGAGGGGAGGCTATGGCTACACCTTC.

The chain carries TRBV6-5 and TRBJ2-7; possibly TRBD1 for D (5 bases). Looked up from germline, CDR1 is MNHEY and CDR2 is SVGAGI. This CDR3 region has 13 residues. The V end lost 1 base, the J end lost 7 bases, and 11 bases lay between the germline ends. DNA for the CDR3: TGTGCCAGCAGTTACTTGCCAGGGCGGGAGCAGTACGTC. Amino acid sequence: CASSYLPGREQYV.